The entry below gives a single T cell receptor (beta chain) sequence along with its context. The data stem from a study of blood T cell repertoires in COVID-19. As for the study in general: Acute and convalescent COVID-19 specimens originated in the United States, Italy and Spain. Sources were T cells, B-cell-depleted T cells, or PBMCs; the material itself was cDNA or gDNA.

CDR1 is SGHTA and CDR2 is FQGNSA in the germline V gene. Trimming took off 2 bases at V and 3 bases at J, with 14 bases between the two ends. The CDR3 spans 15 residues. In the authors' methods: Quantification of nucleated cells was approximated via reference gene primer amplification. Sequenced by immunoSEQ multiplex PCR; TCRdb stores in-frame clones only, minus some. D and trimming were read from the DNA, whereas the V and J calls and clone size are those reported in that table. Of about 45,000 clones listed, 83% are singletons. The chain has TRBV7-2 and TRBJ2-7, with D perhaps matching TRBD2 (5 bases). The receptor's source is a man older than 75 in a cohort sampled during active COVID-19. Sequencing was done on a sample of peripheral blood. This CDR3 is CASSLSSGGHYEQYF. As DNA, the CDR3 is TGTGCCAGCAGCTTATCATCTGGAGGCCACTACGAGCAGTACTTC. Full variable domain (outside the CDR3, taken from reference TRBV7-2 and TRBJ2-7): GAGVSQSPSNKVTEKGKDVELRCDPISGHTALYWYRQSLGQGLEFLIYFQGNSAPDKSGLPSDRFSAERTGGSVSTLTIQRTQQEDSAVYLCASSLSSGGHYEQYFGPGTRLTVT.